Listed here are 29 T cell receptor beta chains from one sample, sequenced in a study of T-cell memory formation after mild COVID-19. TCRdb re-called the 5' RACE reads with MiXCR, one entry per CDR3 protein. Counted here are hundreds of thousands of distinct CDR3 sequences, roughly 13% occurring once; the ten biggest clones make up around a fifth. Sequencing input: PBMCs or a T cell subset sorted from them (not recorded which). The receptors were gathered from a man in his late teens or twenties who had mild COVID-19 (a few samples of this study predate the infection). Cell type and time point are not known.

This clonotype was counted at least ten times. The chain carries TRBV5-1 and TRBJ2-2; 7 nucleotides line up with TRBD1. The CDR3 loop spans 15 amino acids. V lost 3 bases and J lost 4; bases outside the gene matches: 6. The germline V gene has CDR1 SGHRS and CDR2 YFSETQ. The CDR3 here is CASSSGTAFTGELFF. In DNA, the CDR3 is TGCGCCAGCAGCTCAGGGACAGCTTTCACCGGGGAGCTGTTTTTT.

This clonotype was counted only a few times. This chain joins TRBV6-5 and TRBJ2-7, with TRBD2 as a possible D gene (7 bases). Germline CDR1 MNHEY, CDR2 SVGAGI. CDR3 size: 12 residues. V was trimmed by 6 bases and J by 11 bases, leaving 17 bases between them. CDR3: CASRQSTGGKYF. The CDR3 bases are TGTGCCAGCAGACAAAGTACGGGGGGCAAGTACTTC.

The CDR3 DNA reads as TGTGCCAGCAGCCTCGAACGGGACGGAGTATTATGGGGCTACACCTTC. This codes for CASSLERDGVLWGYTF. This sequence joins TRBV4-2 and TRBJ1-2; D is perhaps TRBD1 (5 bases). This CDR3 comprises 16 residues. V was pared by 4 bases and J by 8 bases, with 23 bases between. Looked up from germline, CDR1 is LGHNA and CDR2 is YNFKEQ.

The rearrangement uses TRBV10-3 and TRBJ2-7; 7 bases map to TRBD1. The ends lost 4 bases at V and 0 bases at J; junction bases unmatched: 3. The CDR3 spans 14 residues. Germline CDR1 and CDR2: ENHRY and SYGVKD. CDR3 bases: TGTGCCATCAGTGGGACAGGAGGCTCCTACGAGCAGTACTTC. Its translation: CAISGTGGSYEQYF.

At least ten counts were recorded for this clonotype. This chain uses TRBV6-6 with TRBJ2-7; D ambiguous. The V and J ends lost 4 bases and 0 bases respectively, with 10 bases between them. Per the germline V gene, CDR1 is MNHNY and CDR2 is SVGAGI (reference sequence). The CDR3 has 14 amino acids. The CDR3 sequence: CASSSRRVSYEQYV. CDR3 DNA: TGTGCCAGCAGTTCCCGCCGGGTCTCCTACGAGCAGTACGTC.

A few counts support this clonotype. The chain has TRBV12-5 and TRBJ2-7; D might be TRBD1 or TRBD2, each matching 6 bases. Germline loops: CDR1 LGHNT, CDR2 FRNRAP. V lost 1 base and J lost 0, with 13 bases in between. The CDR3 contains 16 residues. For the CDR3, the DNA is TGTGCTAGTGGTTTGGGGGGGGACACAATCTCCTACGAGCAGTACTTC. Translation: CASGLGGDTISYEQYF.

The chain has TRBV7-9 and TRBJ1-4, with 7 bases matching TRBD1. Per the germline V gene, CDR1 is SEHNR and CDR2 is FQNEAQ (reference sequence). V was clipped by 5 bases and J by 5 bases; unmatched bases: 8. The CDR3 is 15 residues long. DNA for the CDR3: TGTGCCAGCAGCCTCCGGCTGACAGGGAATGAAAAACTGTTTTTT. Protein product: CASSLRLTGNEKLFF. The full variable domain, its missing parts supplied by reference TRBV7-9 and TRBJ1-4, is DTGVSQNPRHKITKRGQNVTFRCDPISEHNRLYWYRQTLGQGPEFLTYFQNEAQLEKSRLLSDRFSAERPKGSFSTLEIQRTEQGDSAMYLCASSLRLTGNEKLFFGSGTQLSVL.

Many counts were recorded for this clonotype. The gene calls are TRBV12-3 or TRBV12-4 and TRBJ2-3; D gene uncertain. V lost 1 base, J lost 7 bases, and 9 bases lay in between. This CDR3 is 13 amino acids long. CDR3 sequence: CASSLGPLHTQYF. The CDR3 coding sequence is TGTGCCAGCAGTTTAGGTCCCTTACATACGCAGTATTTT.

The sample holds many counts of this clonotype. This sequence joins TRBV6-2 or TRBV6-3 and TRBJ2-2; TRBD2 might be the D (6 bases). The CDR3 loop spans 16 amino acids. V lost 6 bases and J lost 5, with 19 bases in between. Germline V gene data show CDR1 as MNHEY and CDR2 as SVGEGT. DNA of the CDR3: TGTGCCAGCAGGGGCAAGTGGCGGGGCAAAACCGGGGAGCTGTTTTTT. Its protein product is CASRGKWRGKTGELFF.

This clonotype has just a few counts. The CDR3 spells CASSFDYTDTQYF. CDR3 nucleotides: TGTGCCAGCAGCTTTGACTACACAGATACGCAGTATTTT. The chain combines TRBV9 with TRBJ2-3; a weak D match, TRBD2 (5 bases). V was cut by 4 bases and J by 2 bases, with 8 bases left in between. Per the germline V gene, CDR1 is SGDLS and CDR2 is YYNGEE. The CDR3 contains 13 residues.

This rearrangement joins TRBV7-2 to TRBJ2-7; 9 bases are a match to TRBD2. This CDR3 contains 15 residues. Germline lookup yields CDR1 SGHTA and CDR2 FQGNSA. V was pared by 5 bases and J by 7 bases, with 12 bases of the junction left unmatched. CDR3 loop: CASSALAGPAREQYF. The CDR3 region has the DNA TGTGCCAGCAGCGCGCTAGCGGGGCCAGCCCGGGAGCAGTACTTC.

CDR3 sequence (DNA): TGTGCCAGTAGGCTCAGCTCCGGCACAGATACGCAGTATTTT. This encodes CASRLSSGTDTQYF. This chain connects TRBV7-9 to TRBJ2-3; D remains unclear. Trimming removed 9 bases from V and 1 base from J, with 14 bases in between. This CDR3 region has 14 residues. The germline V gene has CDR1 SEHNR and CDR2 FQNEAQ (reference sequence). Filled out from reference TRBV7-9 and TRBJ2-3, the complete variable domain reads DTGVSQNPRHKITKRGQNVTFRCDPISEHNRLYWYRQTLGQGPEFLTYFQNEAQLEKSRLLSDRFSAERPKGSFSTLEIQRTEQGDSAMYLCASRLSSGTDTQYFGPGTRLTVL.

V gene TRBV24-1 combines with J gene TRBJ2-2, with D hard to call. Germline values: CDR1 KGHDR, CDR2 SFDVKD. Trimming removed 7 bases from V and 0 bases from J, with 8 bases in between. The CDR3 length is 14 residues. This chain's CDR3 is CATRGLANTGELFF. In DNA form, the CDR3 reads TGTGCCACCAGGGGCCTCGCGAACACCGGGGAGCTGTTTTTT.

This clonotype was recorded many times. V gene TRBV28 combines with J gene TRBJ2-7; D is unresolved. CDR1 is MDHEN, CDR2 SYDVKM, per germline. V gave up 4 bases and J gave up 1 base, with 2 bases separating them. The CDR3 runs 11 residues. The CDR3 DNA sequence: TGTGCCAGCAGTTCTTCCTACGAGCAGTACGTC. Amino acid sequence: CASSSSYEQYV.

This clonotype was seen only a few times. The chain has TRBV9 and TRBJ2-3; no reliable D call. Trimming cost V 5 bases and J 4 bases, with 17 bases left between them. CDR3 length: 15 residues. Germline V gives CDR1 SGDLS, CDR2 YYNGEE. The CDR3 here is CASSKNAARPDTQYF. CDR3 in DNA: TGTGCCAGCAGTAAGAACGCAGCCCGCCCAGATACGCAGTATTTT.

The chain is built from TRBV3-1 and TRBJ1-5; unclear D gene. The V end was cut by 0 bases, the J end by 6 bases, with 6 bases between. In germline, CDR1 is LGHDT, CDR2 YNNKEL (reference sequence). The length of the CDR3 is 13 residues. The DNA for the CDR3 is TGTGCCAGCAGCCAAGATGTTGTTCAGCCCCAGCATTTT. As protein: CASSQDVVQPQHF.

The chain links TRBV29-1 to TRBJ1-2; D is unclear. This CDR3 contains 15 residues. V gave up 0 bases and J gave up 0 bases, with 11 bases separating them. CDR1 is SQVTM and CDR2 is ANQGSEA in the germline V gene. The CDR3 sequence: CSVEEGRVANYGYTF. The CDR3, as DNA: TGCAGCGTTGAAGAAGGGAGGGTAGCTAACTATGGCTACACCTTC.

A few counts support this clonotype. The J gene is TRBJ2-7, the V gene TRBV20-1, with TRBD2 identical over 10 bases. J lost 3 bases, V lost 6 bases, and 5 bases had no gene match. The CDR3 is 13 amino acids. Germline V lookup: CDR1 DFQATT, CDR2 SNEGSKA (reference sequence). Written as DNA, the CDR3 is TGCAGTGCAGAGAAGCGGGAGGGCTACGAGCAGTACGTC. The encoded protein is CSAEKREGYEQYV.

V is TRBV5-1 and J is TRBJ2-1; 11 nucleotides align to TRBD2. Germline CDR1 and CDR2: SGHRS and YFSETQ. The V segment lost 4 bases and the J segment 4 bases; nucleotides outside the gene matches: 7. The CDR3 runs 16 residues. CDR3 coding DNA: TGCGCCAGCAGCCCGCGACTAGCGGGGAGGTACAATGAGCAGTTCTTC. Its translation is CASSPRLAGRYNEQFF.

The chain carries TRBV28 and TRBJ2-7; D is ambiguous. V lost 5 bases and J lost 2, with 16 bases in between. This CDR3 region has 15 residues. The germline V gene has CDR1 MDHEN and CDR2 SYDVKM. CDR3 sequence (DNA): TGTGCCAGCAGTCCTACTGGCTCCAGAGCCTACGAGCAGTACGTC. Residues: CASSPTGSRAYEQYV.

This clonotype was found many times. The chain uses TRBV6-2 or TRBV6-3 and TRBJ2-5, with a possible D match to TRBD2 (6 bases). In germline, CDR1 is MNHEY, CDR2 SVGEGT. The CDR3 length is 14 residues. Trimming shortened V by 4 bases and J by 0 bases, and 9 bases separated the two germline ends. The CDR3 bases are TGTGCCAGCAGTTCGTGGGACTACCAAGAGACCCAGTACTTC. It yields the protein CASSSWDYQETQYF.

The chain links TRBV7-9 to TRBJ2-3; D gene ambiguous. Germline loops: CDR1 SEHNR, CDR2 FQNEAQ (reference sequence). This CDR3 has 10 amino acids. Trimming left V 8 bases short and J 4 bases short, with 4 bases between. CDR3 in DNA: TGTGCCAGCGGGTCAGATACGCAGTATTTT. It specifies CASGSDTQYF.

The chain recombines TRBV2 with TRBJ1-1; D is undetermined. The CDR3 loop spans 14 amino acids. The V end lost 2 bases, the J end lost 3 bases, and 10 bases lay between the germline ends. The V gene's germline CDR1 is SNHLY and CDR2 FYNNEI. CDR3 region: CASSERSRDTEAFF. CDR3 DNA sequence: TGTGCCAGCAGTGAACGTTCTAGGGACACTGAAGCTTTCTTT.

V usage is TRBV28 and J usage is TRBJ1-4; D gene ambiguous. V gave up 5 bases and J gave up 5 bases, with 6 bases separating them. This CDR3 has 12 amino acids. CDR1 is MDHEN, CDR2 SYDVKM, per germline. CDR3 DNA sequence: TGTGCCAGCAGTGTAAGAAATGAAAAACTGTTTTTT. Amino acids: CASSVRNEKLFF.

This clonotype was seen just once. This chain connects TRBV7-2 to TRBJ2-3; D is perhaps TRBD1 (6 bases). Trimming took 1 base from V and 10 from J, leaving 12 bases between them. Germline values: CDR1 SGHTA, CDR2 FQGNSA. The CDR3 spans 13 residues. In DNA, the CDR3 is TGTGCCAGCAGCTTAGAACAGGGAGTTGCGCAGTATTTT. It encodes CASSLEQGVAQYF. Filled out from reference TRBV7-2 and TRBJ2-3, the complete variable domain reads GAGVSQSPSNKVTEKGKDVELRCDPISGHTALYWYRQSLGQGLEFLIYFQGNSAPDKSGLPSDRFSAERTGGSVSTLTIQRTQQEDSAVYLCASSLEQGVAQYFGPGTRLTVL.

This clonotype was recorded many times. This chain links TRBV5-1 with TRBJ2-1; D unresolved. Germline lookup yields CDR1 SGHRS and CDR2 YFSETQ. Trimming shortened V by 1 base and J by 10 bases, and 9 bases separated the two germline ends. The CDR3 is made up of 12 amino acids. The CDR3 nucleotides are TGCGCCAGCAGCTTGAGGGAAGGCGAGCAGTTCTTC. Its translation is CASSLREGEQFF. Based on the CDR3 plus reference TRBV5-1 and TRBJ2-1, the full variable domain is KAGVTQTPRYLIKTRGQQVTLSCSPISGHRSVSWYQQTPGQGLQFLFEYFSETQRNKGNFPGRFSGRQFSNSRSEMNVSTLELGDSALYLCASSLREGEQFFGPGTRLTVL.

This clonotype was seen a few times. The chain carries TRBV6-2 or TRBV6-3 and TRBJ2-2; D uncertain. This CDR3 is 16 amino acids long. CDR1 MNHEY and CDR2 SVGEGT come from the germline V gene. Trimming shortened V by 2 bases and J by 8 bases, and 18 bases separated the two germline ends. CDR3 DNA: TGTGCCAGCAGTTACAACTTTATCTGGGCACCGGGGGAGCTGTTTTTT. Protein sequence: CASSYNFIWAPGELFF.

The chain combines TRBV7-3 with TRBJ2-5; the match to TRBD2 covers 7 bases. Trimming at V came to 1 base and at J to 9 bases, leaving 11 bases not matched to a gene. CDR1 and CDR2 from the germline V gene are SGHTA and FQGTGA. The CDR3 is 15 residues long. The CDR3 sequence is CASSLREGPASAQYF. CDR3 nucleotides: TGTGCCAGCAGCTTAAGGGAGGGGCCCGCGTCCGCCCAGTACTTC.

This clonotype was seen a few times. CDR3 nucleotides: TGTGCCAGCAACCTACTAGCGGGGGGGCCCAATGAGCAGTTCTTC. Its protein product is CASNLLAGGPNEQFF. V usage is TRBV4-2 and J usage is TRBJ2-1, with 13 bases aligning to TRBD2. V shed 7 bases, J shed 6 bases, and the junction held 6 bases outside the gene matches. Germline V CDR1 and CDR2: LGHNA, YNFKEQ. There are 15 residues in the CDR3.